Below, 21 T cell receptor beta chains from the same sample are listed, as sequenced in a study of blood T cells in healthy people across ages. With a J-beta primer mix and a sample-barcoded 5' primer, a second PCR ran about 7 to 12 cycles. A single record per CDR3 protein comes from TCRdb applying MiXCR to the 5' RACE reads. Of some 1.5 million distinct CDR3 sequences in the sample, over 25% were seen once. Sequencing was performed on blood. Receptor source: a woman in her thirties in good health.

The rearrangement uses TRBV12-3 or TRBV12-4 and TRBJ2-7; 7 bases map to TRBD1. V was clipped by 7 bases and J by 0 bases; unmatched bases: 12. The CDR3 covers 16 residues. The CDR3 loop is CASNLRTGRHSYEQYF. In DNA, the CDR3 is TGTGCCAGCAACCTGCGGACAGGTCGACACTCCTACGAGCAGTACTTC.

This clonotype turned up a few times. This sequence joins TRBV6-7 and TRBJ2-7, with TRBD2 identical over 7 bases. TRBV6-7 is an ORF; its function is uncertain. The junction had 14 bases not matched to a gene; V was cut back by 8 bases and J by 7 bases. The CDR3 covers 14 residues. Here the CDR3 DNA reads TGTGCCAGCCCCCTTAGCGGGCCATACAATGAGCAGTACTTC. Protein product: CASPLSGPYNEQYF.

This clonotype was detected a few times. The chain couples TRBV9 to TRBJ2-1, with no clear D. The germline gives CDR1 SGDLS, CDR2 YYNGEE. The V end was cut by 0 bases, the J end by 1 base, with 8 bases between. This CDR3 is built from 15 residues. Here the CDR3 DNA reads TGTGCCAGCAGCGTAGGTTTCCAATCCTACAATGAGCAGTTCTTC. Protein sequence: CASSVGFQSYNEQFF.

This clonotype came up a few times. The genes are TRBV2 and TRBJ2-2; the D call may be TRBD1 or TRBD2 (5 bases each). This CDR3 has 16 amino acids. V lost 4 bases and J lost 3, with 15 bases in between. Germline CDR1 reads SNHLY; CDR2 reads FYNNEI. CDR3 DNA: TGTGCCAGCAGTGCGTGGGGGAGTGTGGACACCGGGGAGCTGTTTTTT. It is translated as CASSAWGSVDTGELFF.

V usage is TRBV20-1 and J usage is TRBJ2-5, with D hard to call. The CDR3 loop spans 11 amino acids. Trimming pared 1 base from V and 5 bases from J, leaving 5 bases between. Germline values: CDR1 DFQATT, CDR2 SNEGSKA (reference sequence). The CDR3 nucleotides are TGCAGTGCTAGAGTCTGGGAGACCCAGTACTTC. Amino acid sequence: CSARVWETQYF.

This clonotype was found once. This CDR3 is CASSIIWGDRDTGELFF. DNA of the CDR3: TGTGCCAGCAGCATCATTTGGGGGGACAGGGACACCGGGGAGCTGTTTTTT. The chain employs TRBV7-9 and TRBJ2-2; TRBD1 agrees at 9 bases. The CDR3 is 17 residues long. The ends lost 5 bases at V and 3 bases at J; junction bases unmatched: 10. Germline CDR1 is SEHNR and CDR2 is FQNEAQ (reference sequence).

This clonotype was seen more than once but under ten times. The chain has TRBV7-8 and TRBJ2-1; D is possibly TRBD2 (6 bases). CDR1 is SGHVS, CDR2 FQNEAQ, per germline. The CDR3 is 17 residues long. Trimming took off 0 bases at V and 6 bases at J, with 18 bases between the two ends. In DNA, the CDR3 is TGTGCCAGCAGCTTAGCGAGGGACTGGGGGGTCCCCAATGAGCAGTTCTTC. It specifies CASSLARDWGVPNEQFF.

This clonotype was recorded many times. The chain couples TRBV7-7 to TRBJ2-1; 8 nucleotides agree with TRBD2. This CDR3 region has 11 residues. V lost 7 bases to trimming and J lost 14 bases; unmatched junction nucleotides: 7. CDR1 is SSHAT and CDR2 is FNYEAQ in the germline V gene (reference sequence). The CDR3, as DNA: TGTGCCAGCACCTCCCTACTAGCGGAGTTCTTC. Amino acids: CASTSLLAEFF.

This clonotype is a singleton in its sample. At one end, the junction sequence differs from germline, possibly due to a read error. V usage is TRBV28 and J usage is TRBJ2-4, with a weak D call TRBD1 (5 bases). The V gene's germline CDR1 is MDHEN and CDR2 SYDVKM. This CDR3 is built from 15 residues. CDR3 sequence reads: CASSPDSTAKNILYF. In nucleotides, the CDR3 is TGTGCCAGCAGTCCTGACAGTACCGCCAAAAACATTCTGTACTTC.

The chain uses TRBV7-9 and TRBJ2-4, with 9 nucleotides matching TRBD1. Germline V lookup: CDR1 SEHNR, CDR2 FQNEAQ (reference sequence). The CDR3 extends over 12 amino acids. The V and J ends lost 4 bases and 9 bases, in that order; junction bases with no gene match: 1. DNA for the CDR3: TGTGCCAGCAGCTGGGGACAGGGCATTCAGTACTTC. This encodes CASSWGQGIQYF.

The V and J genes are TRBV9 and TRBJ2-7; 12 bases map to TRBD1. V dropped 4 bases and J dropped 6; count of bases not matched to a gene: 11. The germline CDR1 and CDR2 sequences are SGDLS and YYNGEE. This CDR3 spans 16 amino acids. This CDR3 is CASSLTPGQGASEQYF. As DNA, the CDR3 is TGTGCCAGCAGCTTAACCCCGGGACAGGGGGCCTCCGAGCAGTACTTC.

This clonotype was picked up many times. The CDR3 here is CAISESSGSTDTQYF. CDR3 bases: TGTGCCATCAGTGAGTCTAGCGGCAGCACAGATACGCAGTATTTT. The chain couples TRBV10-3 to TRBJ2-3; a weak D match, TRBD2 (6 bases). This CDR3 is built from 15 residues. The V end was cut by 0 bases, the J end by 0 bases, with 7 bases between. In germline, CDR1 is ENHRY, CDR2 SYGVKD.

This clonotype was detected only once. The junction and the germline gene differ at one end; a read error may be behind it. The chain carries TRBV20-1 and TRBJ1-1; tentative D call: TRBD1 (6 bases). There are 11 residues in the CDR3. Germline V gene data show CDR1 as DFQATT and CDR2 as SNEGSKA (reference sequence). CDR3 amino acids: CSVGLTGRSGF. CDR3 coding DNA: TGCAGTGTTGGCTTGACAGGTCGGTCTGGATTT.

Remarks on this clonotype: This CDR3 is missing its conserved last phenylalanine or tryptophan, likely due to a read error. This chain links TRBV6-2 or TRBV6-3 with TRBJ2-1, with 14 nucleotides matching TRBD2. The V gene end was trimmed by 5 bases and the J gene end by 5 bases; junction bases not matched to a gene: 5. CDR1 and CDR2 from the germline V gene are MNHEY and SVGEGT. The CDR3 contains 16 residues. CDR3 loop: CASSGLAGGPNNEQFL. The DNA for the CDR3 is TGTGCCAGCAGTGGACTAGCGGGAGGCCCCAACAATGAGCAGTTCTTG.

This clonotype was observed a few times. This CDR3 is CASSTERGLYNEQFF. The CDR3, as DNA: TGCGCCAGCAGCACGGAGCGGGGACTGTACAATGAGCAGTTCTTC. This chain connects TRBV5-1 to TRBJ2-1, with TRBD2 matching 7 bases. J was trimmed by 4 bases and V by 4 bases; bases with no gene match: 8. The CDR3 totals 15 residues. Germline V gives CDR1 SGHRS, CDR2 YFSETQ.

Here the CDR3 DNA reads TGTGCCAGCAAAGGTGGCGGGAGTAATGAGCAGTTCTTC. This gives the protein CASKGGGSNEQFF. This sequence joins TRBV12-3 or TRBV12-4 and TRBJ2-1, with 7 bases fitting TRBD2. Trimming removed 7 bases from V and 7 bases from J; junction bases left unmatched: 7. This CDR3 is 13 amino acids long.

This clonotype was recorded many times. The chain joins TRBV7-6 to TRBJ2-7; D is unclear. CDR3 length: 14 amino acids. The V and J ends lost 2 bases and 5 bases respectively, with 13 bases between them. The V gene's germline CDR1 is SGHVS and CDR2 FNYEAQ. CDR3 sequence (DNA): TGTGCCAGCAGCTTAAGTGGGATAAGGAACGAGCAGTACTTC. Amino acid sequence: CASSLSGIRNEQYF.

This clonotype was picked up many times. The rearrangement uses TRBV5-5 and TRBJ2-7; 12 bases are a match to TRBD2. V shed 3 bases and J 5 bases; nucleotides not matched to a gene: 3. The CDR3 is 14 residues long. The germline gives CDR1 SGHKS, CDR2 YYEKEE (reference sequence). CDR3 sequence reads: CASSSTSGGNEQYF. CDR3 in DNA: TGTGCCAGCAGCTCGACTAGCGGGGGTAACGAGCAGTACTTC.

There are many counts of this clonotype. The chain combines TRBV5-1 with TRBJ2-3, with D unclear. V lost 4 bases and J lost 4, with 10 bases in between. The CDR3 length is 13 residues. CDR1 is SGHRS and CDR2 is YFSETQ in the germline V gene. Here the CDR3 DNA reads TGCGCCAGCAGCCCCTCGGTCCCAGATACGCAGTATTTT. The encoded protein is CASSPSVPDTQYF.

In this sample, this clonotype turned up a few times. The V call is TRBV20-1, the J call TRBJ2-5; TRBD1 matches at 7 bases. Germline V CDR1 and CDR2: DFQATT, SNEGSKA (reference sequence). The CDR3 length is 14 residues. V trimming: 5 bases; J trimming: 4 bases; junction bases outside the gene matches: 10. Here the CDR3 DNA reads TGCAGTGCTCTGCCGACAGGGTTATTAGAGACCCAGTACTTC. Its protein product is CSALPTGLLETQYF.

V is TRBV7-9 and J is TRBJ2-3; D not certain. CDR1 and CDR2 (germline): SEHNR, FQNEAQ (reference sequence). CDR3 length equals 18 residues. V shed 1 base and J shed 1 base, with 18 bases lying between them. For the CDR3, the DNA is TGTGCCAGCAGCTTAGACGCGTTGGTGGGATCCCGCACAGATACGCAGTATTTT. It is translated as CASSLDALVGSRTDTQYF.